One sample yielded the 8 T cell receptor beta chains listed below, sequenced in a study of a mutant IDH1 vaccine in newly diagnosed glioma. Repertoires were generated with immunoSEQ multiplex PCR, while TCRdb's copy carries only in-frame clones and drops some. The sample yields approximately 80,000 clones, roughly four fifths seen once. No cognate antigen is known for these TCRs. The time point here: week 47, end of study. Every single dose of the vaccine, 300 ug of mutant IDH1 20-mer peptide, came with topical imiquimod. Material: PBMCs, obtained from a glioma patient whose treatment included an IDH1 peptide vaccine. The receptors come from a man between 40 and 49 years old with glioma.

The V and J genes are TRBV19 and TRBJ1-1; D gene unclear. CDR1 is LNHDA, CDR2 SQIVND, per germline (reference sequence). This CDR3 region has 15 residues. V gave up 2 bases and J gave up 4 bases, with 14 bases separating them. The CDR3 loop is CASSIPHTPGTEAFF. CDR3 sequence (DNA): TGTGCCAGTAGTATACCCCACACACCGGGCACTGAAGCTTTCTTT.

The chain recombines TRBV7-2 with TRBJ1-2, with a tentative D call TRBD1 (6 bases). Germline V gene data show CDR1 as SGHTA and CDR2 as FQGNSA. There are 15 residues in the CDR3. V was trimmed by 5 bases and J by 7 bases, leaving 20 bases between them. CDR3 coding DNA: TGTGCCAGCAGCCCCCCGGGACACCTGGCCCTTGGCTACACCTTC. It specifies CASSPPGHLALGYTF.

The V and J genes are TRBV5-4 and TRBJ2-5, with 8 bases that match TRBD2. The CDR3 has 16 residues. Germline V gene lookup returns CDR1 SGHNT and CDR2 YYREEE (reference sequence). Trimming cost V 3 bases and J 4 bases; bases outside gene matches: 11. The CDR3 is CASSSVAGLGRETQYF. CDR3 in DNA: TGTGCCAGCAGCTCGGTAGCGGGATTGGGGAGAGAGACCCAGTACTTC. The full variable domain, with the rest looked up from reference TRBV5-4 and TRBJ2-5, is ETGVTQSPTHLIKTRGQQVTLRCSSQSGHNTVSWYQQALGQGPQFIFQYYREEENGRGNFPPRFSGLQFPNYSSELNVNALELDDSALYLCASSSVAGLGRETQYFGPGTRLLVL.

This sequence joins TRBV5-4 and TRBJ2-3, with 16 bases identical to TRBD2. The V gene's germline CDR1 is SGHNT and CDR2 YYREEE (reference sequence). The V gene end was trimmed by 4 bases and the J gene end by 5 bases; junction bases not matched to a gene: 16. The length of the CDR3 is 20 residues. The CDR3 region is CASSPLGTSGGAGEGDTQYF. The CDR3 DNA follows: TGTGCCAGCAGCCCTTTGGGGACTAGCGGGGGGGCCGGGGAAGGAGATACGCAGTATTTT.

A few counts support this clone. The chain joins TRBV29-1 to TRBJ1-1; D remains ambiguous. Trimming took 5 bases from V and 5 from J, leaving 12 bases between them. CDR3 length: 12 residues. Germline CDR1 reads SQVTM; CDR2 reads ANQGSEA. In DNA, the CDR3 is TGCAGCGTTTGGAAGGTGGGGACTGAAGCTTTCTTT. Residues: CSVWKVGTEAFF. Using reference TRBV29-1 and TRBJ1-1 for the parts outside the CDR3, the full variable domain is SAVISQKPSRDICQRGTSLTIQCQVDSQVTMMFWYRQQPGQSLTLIATANQGSEATYESGFVIDKFPISRPNLTFSTLTVSNMSPEDSSIYLCSVWKVGTEAFFGQGTRLTVV.

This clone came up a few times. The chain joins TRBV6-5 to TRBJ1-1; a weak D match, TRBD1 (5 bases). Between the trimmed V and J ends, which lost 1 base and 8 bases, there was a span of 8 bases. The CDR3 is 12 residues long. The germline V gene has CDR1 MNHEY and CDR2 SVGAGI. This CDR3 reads CASSYYRGEAFF. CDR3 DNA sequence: TGTGCCAGCAGTTACTATCGGGGCGAAGCTTTCTTT.

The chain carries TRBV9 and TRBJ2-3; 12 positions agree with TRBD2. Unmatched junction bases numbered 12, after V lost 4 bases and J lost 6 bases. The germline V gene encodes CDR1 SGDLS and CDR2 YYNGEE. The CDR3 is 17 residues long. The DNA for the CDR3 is TGTGCCAGCAGCCCCCTCCTGCTAGCGGGGGGGCAGGATACGCAGTATTTT. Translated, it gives CASSPLLLAGGQDTQYF.

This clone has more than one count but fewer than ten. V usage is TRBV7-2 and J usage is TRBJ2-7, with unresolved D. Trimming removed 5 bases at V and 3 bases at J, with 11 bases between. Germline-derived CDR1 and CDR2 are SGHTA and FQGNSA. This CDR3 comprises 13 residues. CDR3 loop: CASSPLPFYEQYF. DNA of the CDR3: TGTGCCAGCAGCCCACTCCCTTTCTACGAGCAGTACTTC.